The sequence of this T cell receptor (beta chain) was determined in a study of T-cell reconstitution after alpha-beta-depleted transplantation in children. This sample's TCRbeta library carried unique molecular identifier barcodes. TCRdb ran MiXCR on the PCR reads and lists one entry per CDR3 protein. The data show about 610,000 distinct CDR3 sequences, with roughly a tenth seen just once and approximately 4.1% held by the top ten. This sample comprised PBMCs from the stem cell graft donor, obtained from the stem cell graft. The clonotype was recovered from a human donor who donated a stem cell graft to a child with acute myeloid leukemia.

Written as DNA, the CDR3 is TGCAGTGCTAAACTAGCGGGAGAGGGGGGCATTCAGTACTTC. It specifies CSAKLAGEGGIQYF. V is TRBV20-1 and J is TRBJ2-4; 11 bases fit TRBD2. The CDR3 contains 14 residues. Trimming at V came to 4 bases and at J to 9 bases, leaving 8 bases not matched to a gene. CDR1 DFQATT and CDR2 SNEGSKA come from the germline V gene (reference sequence).